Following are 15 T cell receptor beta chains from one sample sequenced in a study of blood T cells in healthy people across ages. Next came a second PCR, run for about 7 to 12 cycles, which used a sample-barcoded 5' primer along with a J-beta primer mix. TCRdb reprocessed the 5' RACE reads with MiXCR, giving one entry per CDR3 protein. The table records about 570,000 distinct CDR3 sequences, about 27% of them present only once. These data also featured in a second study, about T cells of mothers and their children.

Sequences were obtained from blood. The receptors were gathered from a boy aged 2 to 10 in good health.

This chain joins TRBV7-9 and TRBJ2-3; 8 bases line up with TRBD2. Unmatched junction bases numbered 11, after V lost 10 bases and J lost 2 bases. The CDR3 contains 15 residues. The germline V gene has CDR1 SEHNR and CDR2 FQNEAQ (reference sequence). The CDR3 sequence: CATNTGTRSTDTQYF. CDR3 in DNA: TGTGCCACAAACACCGGGACTAGATCCACAGATACGCAGTATTTT.

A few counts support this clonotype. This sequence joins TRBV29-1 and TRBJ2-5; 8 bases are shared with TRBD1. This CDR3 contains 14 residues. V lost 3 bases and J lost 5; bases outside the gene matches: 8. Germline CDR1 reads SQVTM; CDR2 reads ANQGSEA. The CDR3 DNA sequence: TGCAGCGTTGACGGTGGCAGGGGGCAGGAGACCCAGTACTTC. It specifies CSVDGGRGQETQYF.

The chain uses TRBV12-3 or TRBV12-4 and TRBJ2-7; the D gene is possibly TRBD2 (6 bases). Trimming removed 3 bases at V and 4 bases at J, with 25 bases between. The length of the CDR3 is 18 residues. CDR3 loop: CASSLDSKLGGPFYEQYF. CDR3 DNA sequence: TGTGCCAGCAGTTTGGACTCCAAGCTGGGAGGCCCTTTTTACGAGCAGTACTTC.

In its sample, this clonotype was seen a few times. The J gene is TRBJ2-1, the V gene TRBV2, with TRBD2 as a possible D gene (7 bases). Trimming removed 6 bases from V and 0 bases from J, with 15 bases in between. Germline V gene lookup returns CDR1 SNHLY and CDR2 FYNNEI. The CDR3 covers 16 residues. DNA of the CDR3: TGTGCCAGCAGAAGGGGGGGTATCTCCTCCTACAATGAGCAGTTCTTC. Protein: CASRRGGISSYNEQFF.

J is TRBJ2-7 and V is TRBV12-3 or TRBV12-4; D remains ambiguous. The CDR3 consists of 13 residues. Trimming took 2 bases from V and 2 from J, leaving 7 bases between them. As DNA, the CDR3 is TGTGCCAGCAGTTTACAGCCTACCTACGAGCAGTACTTC. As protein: CASSLQPTYEQYF.

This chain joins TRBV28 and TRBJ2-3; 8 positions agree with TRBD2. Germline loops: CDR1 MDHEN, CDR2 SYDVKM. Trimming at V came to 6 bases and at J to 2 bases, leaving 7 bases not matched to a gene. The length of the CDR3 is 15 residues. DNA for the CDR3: TGTGCCAGCAGCTCCCCGGGGGGGACCACAGATACGCAGTATTTT. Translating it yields CASSSPGGTTDTQYF. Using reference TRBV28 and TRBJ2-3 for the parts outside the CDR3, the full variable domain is DVKVTQSSRYLVKRTGEKVFLECVQDMDHENMFWYRQDPGLGLRLIYFSYDVKMKEKGDIPEGYSVSREKKERFSLILESASTNQTSMYLCASSSPGGTTDTQYFGPGTRLTVL.

For the CDR3, the DNA is TGCAGCGTTGAAGATCTTTTCGGAGAAAAAGGGCCCCAAGAGACCCAGTACTTC. This gives the protein CSVEDLFGEKGPQETQYF. The rearrangement joins TRBV29-1 to TRBJ2-5; unclear D gene. The CDR3 spans 18 residues. In germline, CDR1 is SQVTM, CDR2 ANQGSEA. V was trimmed by 0 bases and J by 1 base, leaving 21 bases between them.

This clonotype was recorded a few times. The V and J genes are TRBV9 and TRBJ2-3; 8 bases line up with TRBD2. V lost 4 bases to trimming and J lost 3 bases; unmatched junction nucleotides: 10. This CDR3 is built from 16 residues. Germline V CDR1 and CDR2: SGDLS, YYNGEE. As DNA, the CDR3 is TGTGCCAGCAGCATATTAACGGGAGGGGCGACAGATACGCAGTATTTT. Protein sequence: CASSILTGGATDTQYF.

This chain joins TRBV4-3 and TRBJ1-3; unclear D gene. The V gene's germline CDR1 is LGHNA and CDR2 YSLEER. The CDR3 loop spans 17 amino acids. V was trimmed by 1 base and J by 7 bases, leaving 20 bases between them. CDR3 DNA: TGCGCCAGCAGCCAAGGAGGGCAGACCAGACGCGGTAACACCATATATTTT. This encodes CASSQGGQTRRGNTIYF.

CDR3: CASSYSRALGEKLFF. CDR3 sequence (DNA): TGTGCCAGCAGTTACTCTAGGGCTCTCGGAGAAAAACTGTTTTTT. V gene TRBV6-5 combines with J gene TRBJ1-4; D unclear. This CDR3 contains 15 residues. Germline V gene sequence: CDR1 MNHEY, CDR2 SVGAGI. The V end was cut by 0 bases, the J end by 8 bases, with 13 bases between.

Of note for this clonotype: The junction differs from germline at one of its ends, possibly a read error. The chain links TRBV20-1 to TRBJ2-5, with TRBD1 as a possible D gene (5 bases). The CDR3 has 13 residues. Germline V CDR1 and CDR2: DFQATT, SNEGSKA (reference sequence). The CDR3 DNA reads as TGCAGTGTTGGGGCGCCGTACCAGGAGACCCAGTACTTC. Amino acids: CSVGAPYQETQYF.

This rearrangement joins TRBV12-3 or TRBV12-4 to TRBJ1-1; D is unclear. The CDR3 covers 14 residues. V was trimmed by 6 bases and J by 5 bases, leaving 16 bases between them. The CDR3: CASSPGPPPTEAFF. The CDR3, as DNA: TGTGCCAGCAGCCCGGGCCCGCCTCCGACTGAAGCTTTCTTT.

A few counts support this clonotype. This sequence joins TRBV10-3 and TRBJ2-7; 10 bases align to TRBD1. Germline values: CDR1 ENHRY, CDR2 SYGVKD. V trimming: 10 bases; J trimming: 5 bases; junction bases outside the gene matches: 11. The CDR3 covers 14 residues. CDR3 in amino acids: CATRGGTGEDEQYF. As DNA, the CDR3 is TGTGCCACCAGGGGTGGGACAGGGGAGGACGAGCAGTACTTC.

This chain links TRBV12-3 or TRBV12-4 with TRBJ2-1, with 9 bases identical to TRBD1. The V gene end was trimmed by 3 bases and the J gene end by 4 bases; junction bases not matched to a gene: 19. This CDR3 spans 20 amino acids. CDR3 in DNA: TGTGCCAGCAGTTTGGAGTTAGGTCGAGTGGAGACAGGGGGATACAATGAGCAGTTCTTC. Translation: CASSLELGRVETGGYNEQFF.

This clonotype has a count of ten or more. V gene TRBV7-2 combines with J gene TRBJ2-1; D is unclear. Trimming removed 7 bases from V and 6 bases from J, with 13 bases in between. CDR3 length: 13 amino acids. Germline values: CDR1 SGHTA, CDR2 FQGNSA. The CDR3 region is CASTSPVANEQFF. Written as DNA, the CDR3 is TGTGCCAGCACCTCACCAGTGGCCAATGAGCAGTTCTTC.